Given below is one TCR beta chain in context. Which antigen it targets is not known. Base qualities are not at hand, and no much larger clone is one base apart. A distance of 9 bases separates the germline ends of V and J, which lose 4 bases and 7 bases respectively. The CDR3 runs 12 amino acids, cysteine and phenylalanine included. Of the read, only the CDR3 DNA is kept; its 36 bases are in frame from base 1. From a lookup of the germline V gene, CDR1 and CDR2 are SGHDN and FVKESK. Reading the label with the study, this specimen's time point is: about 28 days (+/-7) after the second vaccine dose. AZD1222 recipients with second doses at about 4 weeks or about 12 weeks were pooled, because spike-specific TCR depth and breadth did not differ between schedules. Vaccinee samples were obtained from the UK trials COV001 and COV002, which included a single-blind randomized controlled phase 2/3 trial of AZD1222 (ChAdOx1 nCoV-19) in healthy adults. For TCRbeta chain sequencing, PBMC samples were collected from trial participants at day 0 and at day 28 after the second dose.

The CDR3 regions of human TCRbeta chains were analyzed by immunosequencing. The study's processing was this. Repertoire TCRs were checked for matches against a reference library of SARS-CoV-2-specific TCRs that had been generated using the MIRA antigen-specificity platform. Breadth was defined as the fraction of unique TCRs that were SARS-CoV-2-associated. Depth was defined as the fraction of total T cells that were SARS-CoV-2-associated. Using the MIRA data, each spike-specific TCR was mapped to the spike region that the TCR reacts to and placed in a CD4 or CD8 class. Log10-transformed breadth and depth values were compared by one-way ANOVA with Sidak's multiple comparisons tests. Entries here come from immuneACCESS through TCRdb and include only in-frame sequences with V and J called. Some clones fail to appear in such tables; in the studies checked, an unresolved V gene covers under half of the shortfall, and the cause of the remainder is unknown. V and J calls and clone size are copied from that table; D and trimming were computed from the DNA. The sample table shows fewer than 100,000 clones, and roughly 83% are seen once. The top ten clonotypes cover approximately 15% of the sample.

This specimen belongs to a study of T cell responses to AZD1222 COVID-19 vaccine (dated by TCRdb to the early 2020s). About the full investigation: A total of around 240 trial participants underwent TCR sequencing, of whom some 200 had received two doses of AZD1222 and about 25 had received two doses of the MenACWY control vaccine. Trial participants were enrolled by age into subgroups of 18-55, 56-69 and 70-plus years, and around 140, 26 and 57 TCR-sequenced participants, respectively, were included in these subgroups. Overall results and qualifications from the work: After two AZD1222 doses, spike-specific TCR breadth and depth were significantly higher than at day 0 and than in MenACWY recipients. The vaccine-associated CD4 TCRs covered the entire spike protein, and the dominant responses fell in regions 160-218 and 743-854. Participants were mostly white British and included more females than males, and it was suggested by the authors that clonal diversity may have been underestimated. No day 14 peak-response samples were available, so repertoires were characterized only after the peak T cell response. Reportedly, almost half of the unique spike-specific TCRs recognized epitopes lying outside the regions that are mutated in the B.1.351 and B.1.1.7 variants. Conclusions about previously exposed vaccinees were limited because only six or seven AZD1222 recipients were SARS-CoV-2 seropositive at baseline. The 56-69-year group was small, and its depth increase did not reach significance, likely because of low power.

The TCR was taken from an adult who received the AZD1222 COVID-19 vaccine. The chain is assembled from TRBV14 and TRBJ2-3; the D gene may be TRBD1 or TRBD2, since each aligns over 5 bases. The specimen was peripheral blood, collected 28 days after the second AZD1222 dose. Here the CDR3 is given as CASSLGDYTQYF. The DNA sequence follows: TGTGCCAGCAGCCTGGGGGATTATACGCAGTATTTT.